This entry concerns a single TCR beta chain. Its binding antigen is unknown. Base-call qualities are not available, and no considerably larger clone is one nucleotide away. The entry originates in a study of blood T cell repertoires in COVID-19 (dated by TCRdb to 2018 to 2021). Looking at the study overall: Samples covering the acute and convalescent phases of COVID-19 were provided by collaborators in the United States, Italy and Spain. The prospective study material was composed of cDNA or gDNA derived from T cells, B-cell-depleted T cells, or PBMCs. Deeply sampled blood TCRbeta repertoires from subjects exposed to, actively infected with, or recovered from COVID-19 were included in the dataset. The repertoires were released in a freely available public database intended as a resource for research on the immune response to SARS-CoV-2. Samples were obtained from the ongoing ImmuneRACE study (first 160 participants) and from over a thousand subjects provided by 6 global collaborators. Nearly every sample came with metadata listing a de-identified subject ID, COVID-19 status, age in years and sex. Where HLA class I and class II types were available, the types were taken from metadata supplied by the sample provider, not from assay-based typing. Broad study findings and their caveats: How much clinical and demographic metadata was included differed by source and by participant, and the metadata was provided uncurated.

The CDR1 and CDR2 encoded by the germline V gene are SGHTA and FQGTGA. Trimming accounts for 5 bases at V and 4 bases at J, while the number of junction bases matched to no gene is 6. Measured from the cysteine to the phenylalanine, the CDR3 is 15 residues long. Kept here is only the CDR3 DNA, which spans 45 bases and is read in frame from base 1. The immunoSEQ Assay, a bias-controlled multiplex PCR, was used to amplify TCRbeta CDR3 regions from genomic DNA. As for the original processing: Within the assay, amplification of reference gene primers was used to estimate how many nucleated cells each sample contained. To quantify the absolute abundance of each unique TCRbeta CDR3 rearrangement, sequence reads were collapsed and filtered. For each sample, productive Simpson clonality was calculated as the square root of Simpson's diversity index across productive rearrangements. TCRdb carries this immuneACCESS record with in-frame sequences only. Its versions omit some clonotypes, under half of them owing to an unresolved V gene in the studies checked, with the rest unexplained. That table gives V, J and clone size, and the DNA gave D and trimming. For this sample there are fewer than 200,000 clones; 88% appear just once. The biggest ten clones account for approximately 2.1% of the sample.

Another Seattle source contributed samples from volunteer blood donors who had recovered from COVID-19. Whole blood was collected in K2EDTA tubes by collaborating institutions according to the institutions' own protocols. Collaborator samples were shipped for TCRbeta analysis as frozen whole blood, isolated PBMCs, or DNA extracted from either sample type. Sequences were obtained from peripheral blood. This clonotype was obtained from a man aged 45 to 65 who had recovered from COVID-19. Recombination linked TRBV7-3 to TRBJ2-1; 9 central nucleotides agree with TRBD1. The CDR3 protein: CASSATGTGYNEQFF. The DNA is TGTGCCAGCAGCGCTACCGGGACAGGGTACAATGAGCAGTTCTTC.